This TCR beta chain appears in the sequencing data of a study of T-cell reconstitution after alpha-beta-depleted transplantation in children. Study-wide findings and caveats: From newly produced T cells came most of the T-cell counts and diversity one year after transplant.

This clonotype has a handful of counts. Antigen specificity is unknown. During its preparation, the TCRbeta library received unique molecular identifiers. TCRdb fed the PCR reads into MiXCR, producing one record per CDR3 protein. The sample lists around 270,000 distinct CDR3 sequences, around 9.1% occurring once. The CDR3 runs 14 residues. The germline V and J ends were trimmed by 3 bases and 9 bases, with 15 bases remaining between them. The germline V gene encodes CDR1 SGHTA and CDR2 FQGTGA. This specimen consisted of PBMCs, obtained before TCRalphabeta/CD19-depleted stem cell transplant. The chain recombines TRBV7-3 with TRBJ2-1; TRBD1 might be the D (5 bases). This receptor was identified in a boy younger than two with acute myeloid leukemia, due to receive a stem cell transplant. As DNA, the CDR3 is TGTGCCAGCAGCTTGAGTGGGGAAAGGGGTGAGCAGTTCTTC. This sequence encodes CASSLSGERGEQFF.